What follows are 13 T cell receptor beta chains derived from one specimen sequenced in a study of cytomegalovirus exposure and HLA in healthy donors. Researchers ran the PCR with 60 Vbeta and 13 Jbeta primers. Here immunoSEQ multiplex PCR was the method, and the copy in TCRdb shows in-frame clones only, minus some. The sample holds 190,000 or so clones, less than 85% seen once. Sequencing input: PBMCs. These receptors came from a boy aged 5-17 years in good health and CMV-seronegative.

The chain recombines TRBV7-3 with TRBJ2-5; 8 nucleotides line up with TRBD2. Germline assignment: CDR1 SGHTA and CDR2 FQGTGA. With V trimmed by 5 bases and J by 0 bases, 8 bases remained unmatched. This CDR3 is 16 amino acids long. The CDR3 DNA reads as TGTGCCAGCAGCCCAGGGACTAGAGGGCACCAAGAGACCCAGTACTTC. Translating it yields CASSPGTRGHQETQYF. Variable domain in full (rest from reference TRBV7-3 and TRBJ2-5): GAGVSQTPSNKVTEKGKYVELRCDPISGHTALYWYRQSLGQGPEFLIYFQGTGAADDSGLPNDRFFAVRPEGSVSTLKIQRTERGDSAVYLCASSPGTRGHQETQYFGPGTRLLVL.

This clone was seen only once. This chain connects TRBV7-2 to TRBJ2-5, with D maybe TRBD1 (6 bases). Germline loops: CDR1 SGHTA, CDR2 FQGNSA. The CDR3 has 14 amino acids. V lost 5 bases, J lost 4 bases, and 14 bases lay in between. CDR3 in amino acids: CASSQPTGPETQYF. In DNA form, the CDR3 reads TGTGCCAGCAGCCAACCCACAGGGCCAGAGACCCAGTACTTC.

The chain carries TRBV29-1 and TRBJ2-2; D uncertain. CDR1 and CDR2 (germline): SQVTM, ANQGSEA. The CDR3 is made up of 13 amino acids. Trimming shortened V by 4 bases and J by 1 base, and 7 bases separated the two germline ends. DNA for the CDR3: TGCAGCGTTGTGCCCGGGAACACCGGGGAGCTGTTTTTT. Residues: CSVVPGNTGELFF.

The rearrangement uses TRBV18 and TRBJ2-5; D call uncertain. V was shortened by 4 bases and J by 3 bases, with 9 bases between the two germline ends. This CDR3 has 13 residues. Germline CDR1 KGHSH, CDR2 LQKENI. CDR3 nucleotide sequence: TGTGCCAGCTCACTCCTACGGGAAGAGACCCAGTACTTC. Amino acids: CASSLLREETQYF.

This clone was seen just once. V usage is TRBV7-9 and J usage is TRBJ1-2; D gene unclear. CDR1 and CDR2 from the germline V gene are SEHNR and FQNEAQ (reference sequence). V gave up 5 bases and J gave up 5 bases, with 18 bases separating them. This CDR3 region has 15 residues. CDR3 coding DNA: TGTGCCAGCAGCCAGCCACCAAGGTCAGGATATGGCTACACCTTC. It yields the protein CASSQPPRSGYGYTF.

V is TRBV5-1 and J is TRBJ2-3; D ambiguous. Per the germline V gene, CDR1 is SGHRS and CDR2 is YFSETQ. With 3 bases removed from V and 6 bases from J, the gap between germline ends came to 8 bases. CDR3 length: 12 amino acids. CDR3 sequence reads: CASSSDTDTQYF. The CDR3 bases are TGCGCCAGCAGCTCCGACACCGATACGCAGTATTTT.

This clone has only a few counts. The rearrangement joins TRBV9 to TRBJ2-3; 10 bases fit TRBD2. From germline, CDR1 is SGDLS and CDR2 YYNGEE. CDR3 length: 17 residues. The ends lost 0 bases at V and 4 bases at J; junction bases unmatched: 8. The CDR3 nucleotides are TGTGCCAGCAGCGTAGGGCTAGCGGGAGTAGGAGCAGATACGCAGTATTTT. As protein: CASSVGLAGVGADTQYF. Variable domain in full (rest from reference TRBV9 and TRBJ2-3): DSGVTQTPKHLITATGQRVTLRCSPRSGDLSVYWYQQSLDQGLQFLIQYYNGEERAKGNILERFSAQQFPDLHSELNLSSLELGDSALYFCASSVGLAGVGADTQYFGPGTRLTVL.

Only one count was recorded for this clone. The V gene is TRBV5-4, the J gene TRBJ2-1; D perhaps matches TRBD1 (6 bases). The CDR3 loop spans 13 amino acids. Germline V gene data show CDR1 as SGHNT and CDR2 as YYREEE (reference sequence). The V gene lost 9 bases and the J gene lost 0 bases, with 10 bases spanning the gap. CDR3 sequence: CAIGQFSYNEQFF. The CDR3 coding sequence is TGTGCCATCGGACAGTTCTCCTACAATGAGCAGTTCTTC.

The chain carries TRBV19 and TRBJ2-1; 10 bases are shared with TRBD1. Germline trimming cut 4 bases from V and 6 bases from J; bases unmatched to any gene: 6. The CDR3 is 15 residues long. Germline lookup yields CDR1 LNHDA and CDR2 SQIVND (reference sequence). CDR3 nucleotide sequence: TGTGCCAGTAGTACCCCGGGACAGGGGCGCAATGAGCAGTTCTTC. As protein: CASSTPGQGRNEQFF.

The CDR3 nucleotides read TGTGCCAGCAGCTTGGAGGCGGGATGGGGCGAGCAGTACTTC. This gives the protein CASSLEAGWGEQYF. The chain carries TRBV7-2 and TRBJ2-7; D may be TRBD2 (6 bases). The CDR3 extends over 14 amino acids. V lost 3 bases to trimming and J lost 6 bases, with 15 bases between them. From germline, CDR1 is SGHTA and CDR2 FQGNSA.

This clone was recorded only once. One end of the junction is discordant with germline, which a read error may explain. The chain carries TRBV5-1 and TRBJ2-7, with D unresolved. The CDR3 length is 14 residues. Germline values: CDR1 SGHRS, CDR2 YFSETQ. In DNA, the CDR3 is TGCGCCAGCGGCTTGGATAGACAAACTTACGAGCAGTACTTC. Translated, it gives CASGLDRQTYEQYF.

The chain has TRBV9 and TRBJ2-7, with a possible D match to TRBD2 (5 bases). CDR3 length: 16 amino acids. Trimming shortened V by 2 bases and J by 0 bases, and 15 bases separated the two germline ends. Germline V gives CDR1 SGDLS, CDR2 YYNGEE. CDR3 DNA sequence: TGTGCCAGCAGCGTGGGCTCTACTGGGAGCTCCTACGAGCAGTACTTC. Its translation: CASSVGSTGSSYEQYF.

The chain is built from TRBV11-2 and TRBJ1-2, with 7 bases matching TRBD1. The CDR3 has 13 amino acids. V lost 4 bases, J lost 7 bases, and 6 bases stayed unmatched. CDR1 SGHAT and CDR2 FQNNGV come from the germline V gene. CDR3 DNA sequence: TGTGCCAGCAGCTACGGGACAGTTGGTGGCTACACCTTC. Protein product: CASSYGTVGGYTF.